This passage covers 26 T cell receptor beta chains from one sample sequenced in a study of radiotherapy plus CTLA-4 blockade in lung cancer. Repertoires were generated with immunoSEQ multiplex PCR, while TCRdb's copy carries only in-frame clones and drops some. The sample contains about 51,000 clones, roughly 77% of which appear only once. The input for sequencing was peripheral blood, taken from a patient treated with radiotherapy plus ipilimumab. The receptors stem from a human donor with non-small cell lung cancer who had a complete response to radiotherapy plus ipilimumab.

This rearrangement joins TRBV18 to TRBJ2-3; no definite D call. CDR3 length: 14 amino acids. Germline CDR1 KGHSH, CDR2 LQKENI. Trimming stripped 0 bases from V and 0 bases from J, with 4 bases between. As DNA, the CDR3 is TGTGCCAGCTCACCACCCGGTAGCACAGATACGCAGTATTTT. This translates into CASSPPGSTDTQYF.

The chain recombines TRBV6-5 with TRBJ2-7; TRBD1 might be the D (6 bases). V was clipped by 6 bases and J by 6 bases, with 12 bases between them. Per germline, CDR1 MNHEY and CDR2 SVGAGI. The CDR3 has 12 amino acids. The chain's CDR3 is CASSTGMGEQYF. CDR3 DNA sequence: TGTGCCAGCAGCACAGGGATGGGCGAGCAGTACTTC.

The rearrangement uses TRBV5-4 and TRBJ2-7; TRBD1 is a possible D gene (6 bases). The CDR3 has 15 residues. Germline CDR1 SGHNT, CDR2 YYREEE (reference sequence). The V gene lost 3 bases and the J gene lost 2 bases, with 15 bases spanning the gap. The CDR3 region is CASSYTGILTYEQYV. The CDR3, as DNA: TGTGCCAGCAGCTATACAGGGATACTTACCTACGAGCAGTACGTC.

This chain uses TRBV7-6 with TRBJ2-2; 7 positions agree with TRBD1. The CDR3 is 15 residues long. With V trimmed by 3 bases and J by 6 bases, 7 bases remained unmatched. Germline V lookup: CDR1 SGHVS, CDR2 FNYEAQ. CDR3 nucleotides: TGTGCCAGCAGCTTGGGGACAGATGGCGCCGGGGAGCTGTTTTTT. Its protein product is CASSLGTDGAGELFF. The variable domain in full, completed from reference TRBV7-6 and TRBJ2-2, reads GAGVSQSPRYKVTKRGQDVALRCDPISGHVSLYWYRQALGQGPEFLTYFNYEAQQDKSGLPNDRFSAERPEGSISTLTIQRTEQRDSAMYRCASSLGTDGAGELFFGEGSRLTVL.

The rearrangement links TRBV5-1 to TRBJ2-4; the match to TRBD2 covers 9 bases. The CDR3 consists of 18 residues. In germline, CDR1 is SGHRS, CDR2 YFSETQ. J lost 1 base, V lost 2 bases, and 10 bases had no gene match. The CDR3 nucleotides are TGCGCCAGCAGCTTCCTGGTCTCTGGGACTAGCGCCAAAAACATTCAGTACTTC. This codes for CASSFLVSGTSAKNIQYF.

The rearrangement uses TRBV2 and TRBJ1-6, with D possibly TRBD1 on 5 matching bases. There are 13 residues in the CDR3. Germline CDR1 and CDR2: SNHLY and FYNNEI. V lost 6 bases, J lost 16 bases, and 19 bases lay in between. The CDR3, as DNA: TGTGCCAGCAGCTGGGTGGGGCCTAATCAACTCCACTTT. This codes for CASSWVGPNQLHF.

CDR3 in amino acids: CASSLEGAAVELFF. The CDR3 nucleotides are TGTGCCAGCAGCTTAGAAGGGGCAGCTGTGGAACTGTTTTTT. J is TRBJ1-4 and V is TRBV7-2; the D gene is possibly TRBD1 (5 bases). Trimming left V 1 base short and J 12 bases short, with 15 bases between. Germline loops: CDR1 SGHTA, CDR2 FQGNSA. The CDR3 contains 14 residues. Full variable domain (remainder filled in from reference TRBV7-2 and TRBJ1-4): GAGVSQSPSNKVTEKGKDVELRCDPISGHTALYWYRQSLGQGLEFLIYFQGNSAPDKSGLPSDRFSAERTGGSVSTLTIQRTQQEDSAVYLCASSLEGAAVELFFGSGTQLSVL.

The rearrangement joins TRBV7-2 to TRBJ2-3; 9 nucleotides match TRBD2. The V gene's germline CDR1 is SGHTA and CDR2 FQGNSA. The CDR3 length is 15 residues. V was clipped by 3 bases and J by 2 bases; unmatched bases: 3. The CDR3 DNA is TGTGCCAGCAGCTTTTGGACTAGCGACACAGATACGCAGTATTTT. Amino acid sequence: CASSFWTSDTDTQYF.

The chain links TRBV7-2 to TRBJ2-1, with 9 bases identical to TRBD2. The V and J ends lost 5 bases and 7 bases, in that order; junction bases with no gene match: 12. The CDR3 is 16 amino acids. Germline lookup yields CDR1 SGHTA and CDR2 FQGNSA. In nucleotides, the CDR3 is TGTGCCAGCAGCGATAGGAGGGTAGCGGGGGCTAATGAGCAGTTCTTC. It encodes CASSDRRVAGANEQFF.

The chain links TRBV18 to TRBJ1-2; possible D gene TRBD1, 6 bases. Germline V gene lookup returns CDR1 KGHSH and CDR2 LQKENI. This CDR3 spans 14 amino acids. Trimming removed 2 bases at V and 4 bases at J, with 11 bases between. The CDR3 loop is CASSPGDNTYGYTF. DNA for the CDR3: TGTGCCAGCTCACCAGGGGACAACACCTATGGCTACACCTTC.

This sequence joins TRBV28 and TRBJ2-4; 11 bases map to TRBD1. The CDR3 spans 17 residues. Germline loops: CDR1 MDHEN, CDR2 SYDVKM. V was pared by 5 bases and J by 5 bases, with 11 bases of the junction left unmatched. CDR3 amino acids: CASSPRTGGPRQNIQYF. The CDR3 nucleotides read TGTGCCAGCAGTCCACGGACAGGGGGCCCTCGGCAAAACATTCAGTACTTC.

This clone was recorded once. This chain links TRBV6-5 with TRBJ1-6; D possibly corresponds to TRBD1 (6 bases). V lost 7 bases and J lost 4, with 14 bases in between. This CDR3 comprises 15 residues. Germline V gene lookup returns CDR1 MNHEY and CDR2 SVGAGI. The CDR3 nucleotides are TGTGCCAGCAAGCCTCCCAGGGGTTATAATTCACCCCTCCACTTT. Translation: CASKPPRGYNSPLHF.

This chain uses TRBV10-2 with TRBJ1-1; a weak D match, TRBD1 (6 bases). V lost 10 bases and J lost 7, with 13 bases in between. Germline CDR1 and CDR2: WSHSY and SAAADI. The CDR3 consists of 11 residues. The CDR3 coding sequence is TGCGCCACCCAAACAGGGTATGAAGCTTTCTTT. This encodes CATQTGYEAFF.

The V and J genes are TRBV7-9 and TRBJ1-3; D remains unclear. The V gene's germline CDR1 is SEHNR and CDR2 FQNEAQ (reference sequence). The V and J ends lost 1 base and 8 bases respectively, with 15 bases between them. The CDR3 extends over 15 amino acids. The CDR3 region has the DNA TGTGCCAGCAGCTTAGACCCAGGCCTTGTCGACACCATATATTTT. Translating gives CASSLDPGLVDTIYF.

V is TRBV11-2 and J is TRBJ2-7, with 7 bases fitting TRBD1. The CDR3 is 15 residues long. CDR1 is SGHAT and CDR2 is FQNNGV in the germline V gene. V dropped 2 bases and J dropped 2; count of bases not matched to a gene: 6. CDR3 sequence: CASSLMTGLAYEQYF. The CDR3 DNA follows: TGTGCCAGCAGCTTAATGACAGGGCTTGCCTACGAGCAGTACTTC. The variable domain in full, with the rest retrieved from reference TRBV11-2 and TRBJ2-7, is EAGVAQSPRYKIIEKRQSVAFWCNPISGHATLYWYQQILGQGPKLLIQFQNNGVVDDSQLPKDRFSAERLKGVDSTLKIQPAKLEDSAVYLCASSLMTGLAYEQYFGPGTRLTVT.

This clone was counted only a few times. This rearrangement joins TRBV19 to TRBJ1-2, with D unresolved. The V end lost 6 bases, the J end lost 6 bases, and 26 bases lay between the germline ends. This CDR3 region has 17 residues. Germline CDR1 and CDR2: LNHDA and SQIVND (reference sequence). CDR3 amino acids: CASSRTWTGRLMDGYTF. The CDR3 coding sequence is TGTGCCAGTAGCCGCACTTGGACGGGAAGACTCATGGATGGCTACACCTTC.

The chain recombines TRBV16 with TRBJ2-2; D unclear. This CDR3 region has 12 residues. Germline-derived CDR1 and CDR2 are KGHSY and FQNENV. V was cut by 4 bases and J by 8 bases, with 8 bases left in between. CDR3 bases: TGTGCCAGCAGCCCAGGCGCTGGGGAGCTGTTTTTT. As protein: CASSPGAGELFF.

The V gene is TRBV19, the J gene TRBJ1-4; 10 bases fit TRBD1. This CDR3 is built from 14 residues. V shed 9 bases and J 5 bases; nucleotides not matched to a gene: 6. Per germline, CDR1 LNHDA and CDR2 SQIVND (reference sequence). The CDR3 nucleotides are TGTGCCAGCCACCCGGGACAGGGGAATGAAAAACTGTTTTTT. Residues: CASHPGQGNEKLFF.

The chain links TRBV7-2 to TRBJ2-3; 11 bases match TRBD2. The CDR3 has 16 residues. Germline CDR1 is SGHTA and CDR2 is FQGNSA. V dropped 0 bases and J dropped 9; count of bases not matched to a gene: 8. CDR3 bases: TGTGCCAGCAGCTTAGCACTAGCGGGGGACCTCGGCACGCAGTATTTT. Its protein product is CASSLALAGDLGTQYF.

This clone occurred a few times. This chain connects TRBV7-8 to TRBJ2-5, with 9 bases lining up with TRBD2. The length of the CDR3 is 19 residues. Per germline, CDR1 SGHVS and CDR2 FQNEAQ. The V segment lost 4 bases and the J segment 5 bases; nucleotides outside the gene matches: 20. The chain's CDR3 is CASSSYRVRGGRASETQYF. CDR3 in DNA: TGTGCCAGCAGCTCCTACCGAGTCCGGGGCGGGAGGGCCAGCGAGACCCAGTACTTC.

V gene TRBV12-5 combines with J gene TRBJ1-5; no clear D. V dropped 1 base and J dropped 8 bases, with 12 bases sitting between them. From germline, CDR1 is LGHNT and CDR2 FRNRAP. The CDR3 has 14 residues. Here the CDR3 reads CASGLASSYKPQHF. The CDR3 DNA sequence: TGTGCTAGTGGTTTGGCCTCGAGCTATAAGCCCCAGCATTTT.

The gene calls are TRBV4-3 and TRBJ1-4, with TRBD1 matching over 7 bases. J was trimmed by 8 bases and V by 2 bases; bases with no gene match: 11. This CDR3 is built from 16 residues. The V gene's germline CDR1 is LGHNA and CDR2 YSLEER. This CDR3 reads CASSQLPGQSGEKLFF. The CDR3 nucleotides are TGCGCCAGCAGCCAATTACCGGGACAGTCGGGAGAAAAACTGTTTTTT.

This clone was observed a few times. V and J are TRBV9 and TRBJ1-2; perhaps TRBD1 as D (6 bases). V was trimmed by 4 bases and J by 7 bases, leaving 20 bases between them. The CDR3 contains 15 residues. Germline CDR1 reads SGDLS; CDR2 reads YYNGEE. The CDR3 DNA is TGTGCCAGCAGCCCCTCTTGGGGGGGGGCGGGTGGCTACACCTTC. It specifies CASSPSWGGAGGYTF.

V usage is TRBV7-9 and J usage is TRBJ2-3, with 11 bases fitting TRBD2. J lost 1 base, V lost 3 bases, and 3 bases had no gene match. Germline loops: CDR1 SEHNR, CDR2 FQNEAQ (reference sequence). CDR3 length: 16 residues. CDR3 bases: TGTGCCAGCAGCTTTAGCGGGGGGGCCCGCACAGATACGCAGTATTTT. This sequence encodes CASSFSGGARTDTQYF.

This clone was picked up a small number of times. The chain joins TRBV4-1 to TRBJ1-1; 7 bases line up with TRBD1. The CDR3 is 16 residues long. Trimming removed 1 base from V and 2 bases from J; junction bases left unmatched: 7. The germline CDR1 and CDR2 sequences are MGHRA and YSYEKL. For the CDR3, the DNA is TGCGCCAGCAGCCAAGCTGGGCGAGGGGGCAACACTGAAGCTTTCTTT. This sequence encodes CASSQAGRGGNTEAFF.

The J gene is TRBJ2-5, the V gene TRBV27, with 7 bases aligning to TRBD1. Per germline, CDR1 MNHEY and CDR2 SMNVEV (reference sequence). The V gene end was trimmed by 6 bases and the J gene end by 5 bases; junction bases not matched to a gene: 18. This CDR3 contains 17 residues. The CDR3 sequence: CASSLTGLRRDLETQYF. CDR3 DNA sequence: TGTGCCAGCAGCCTGACAGGGCTCAGGCGAGACCTGGAGACCCAGTACTTC.